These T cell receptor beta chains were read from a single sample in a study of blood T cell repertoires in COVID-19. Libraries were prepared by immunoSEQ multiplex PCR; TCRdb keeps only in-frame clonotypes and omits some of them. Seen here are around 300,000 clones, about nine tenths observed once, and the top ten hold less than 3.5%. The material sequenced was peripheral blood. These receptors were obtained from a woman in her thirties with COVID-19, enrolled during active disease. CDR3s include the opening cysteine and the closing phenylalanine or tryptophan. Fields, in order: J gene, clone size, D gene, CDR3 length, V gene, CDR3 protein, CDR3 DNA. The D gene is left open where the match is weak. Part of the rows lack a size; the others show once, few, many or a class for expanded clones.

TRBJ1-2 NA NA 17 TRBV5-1 CASSSNLNRRSLYGYTF TGCGCCAGCAGCTCCAATCTGAACAGGCGGTCCCTCTATGGCTACACCTTC
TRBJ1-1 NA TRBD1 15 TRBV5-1 CASSPGQGRDTEAFF TGCGCCAGCAGCCCGGGACAGGGGCGGGACACTGAAGCTTTCTTT
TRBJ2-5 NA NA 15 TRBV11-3 CASSLEGTQQETQYF TGTGCCAGCAGCTTAGAAGGGACTCAACAAGAGACCCAGTACTTC
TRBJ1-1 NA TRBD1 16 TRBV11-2 CASSVTPRTGLAEAFF TGTGCCAGCAGCGTAACCCCTCGGACAGGCCTTGCTGAAGCTTTCTTT
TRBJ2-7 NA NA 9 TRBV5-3 CAIYYEQYF TGTGCCATCTACTACGAGCAGTACTTC
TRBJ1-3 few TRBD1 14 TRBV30 CAWGTGNSGNTIYF TGTGCCTGGGGGACAGGCAACTCTGGAAACACCATATATTTT
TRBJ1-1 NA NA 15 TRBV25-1 CASSDEEVPHAEAFF TGTGCCAGCAGTGACGAGGAAGTCCCTCACGCTGAAGCTTTCTTT
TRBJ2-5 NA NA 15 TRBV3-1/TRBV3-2 CASSQGGTQGETQYF TGTGCCAGCAGCCAAGGGGGGACACAGGGAGAGACCCAGTACTTC
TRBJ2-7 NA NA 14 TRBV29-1 CSVATLTVHYEQYF TGCAGCGTCGCTACATTAACAGTACACTACGAGCAGTACTTC
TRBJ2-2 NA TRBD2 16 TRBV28 CASFGTSGSNTGELFF TGTGCCAGCTTTGGGACTAGCGGGAGTAACACCGGGGAGCTGTTTTTT
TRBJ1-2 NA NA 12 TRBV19 CASSTDPRGYTF TGTGCCAGTAGTACAGACCCTAGAGGCTACACCTTC
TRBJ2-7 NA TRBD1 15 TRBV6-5 CASGTDVVSSYEQYF TGTGCCAGTGGGACAGACGTGGTGAGCTCCTACGAGCAGTACTTC
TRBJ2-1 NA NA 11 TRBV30 CAWSGGNEQFF TGTGCCTGGAGTGGCGGTAATGAGCAGTTCTTC
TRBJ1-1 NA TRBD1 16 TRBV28 CASIIGGEGAGTEAFF TGTGCCAGCATTATCGGAGGTGAGGGGGCAGGCACTGAAGCTTTCTTT
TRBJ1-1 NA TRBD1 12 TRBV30 CAWGGQSTEAFF TGTGCCTGGGGGGGACAGTCCACTGAAGCTTTCTTT